A selection of T cell receptor beta chains follows, all from one sample in a study of T cell responses to AZD1222 COVID-19 vaccine. Method: immunoSEQ multiplex PCR; TCRdb's copy keeps in-frame clones and lacks some. The table has roughly 110,000 clones, about nine tenths seen once. The specimen comprised peripheral blood, sampled on day 0 of AZD1222 vaccination. Receptors were obtained from an adult in good health. CDR3s include the opening cysteine and the closing phenylalanine or tryptophan. Each record gives: J gene, V gene, CDR3 length, CDR3 protein.

TRBJ1-4 | TRBV7-6 | 14 | CASSPDRVYEKLFF
TRBJ2-2 | TRBV5-1 | 14 | CASSRTGGTGELFF
TRBJ2-3 | TRBV6-2/TRBV6-3 | 17 | CASSPVTGSGGTDTQYF
TRBJ2-2 | TRBV19 | 16 | CASSIDRTGDTGELFF
TRBJ2-3 | TRBV24-1 | 21 | CATSDLWAEFGLAGSGDTQYF
TRBJ1-1 | TRBV6-6 | 11 | CASSPYSEAFF
TRBJ1-2 | TRBV3-1/TRBV3-2 | 15 | CASSRLDRGKDGYTF
TRBJ2-7 | TRBV10-2 | 11 | CASSEGHEQYF
TRBJ2-3 | TRBV7-9 | 14 | CASSPGTRTDTQYF
TRBJ1-1 | TRBV7-9 | 14 | CASSLDRQALHAFF
TRBJ1-1 | TRBV7-9 | 13 | CASSSEGGTEAFF
TRBJ2-7 | TRBV27 | 13 | CASSLDRVSEQYF
TRBJ1-5 | TRBV12-3/TRBV12-4 | 13 | CAAGDSPNQPQHF
TRBJ2-1 | TRBV3-1/TRBV3-2 | 15 | CASSQTSGSYNEQFF
TRBJ1-2 | TRBV6-5 | 15 | CASSLGRQRLYGYTF
TRBJ1-2 | TRBV6-2/TRBV6-3 | 14 | CASSPPEDPYGYTF
TRBJ1-5 | TRBV10-3 | 14 | CAISEKTLDQPQHF
TRBJ1-4 | TRBV5-1 | 13 | CASSLGGYEKLFF
TRBJ1-5 | TRBV18 | 15 | CASSPATGSNQPQHF
TRBJ2-5 | TRBV12-3/TRBV12-4 | 13 | CASSLAGYETQYF
TRBJ2-7 | TRBV28 | 16 | CASSGRGGSGTYEQYF
TRBJ2-1 | TRBV5-6 | 16 | CASSPRREGPYNEQFF
TRBJ2-1 | TRBV7-6 | 16 | CASSPRLAGGPNEQFF
TRBJ1-2 | TRBV7-3 | 14 | CASTFWGTFYGYTF